These 30 T cell receptor beta chains were sequenced from one sample in a study of CD8+CD57+ T cells in acquired aplastic anemia. CDR3 and TCR beta VDJ profiling relied on a genomic DNA template. TCRdb ran MiXCR on the reads and lists one entry per CDR3 protein. Counted here are 200,000 or so distinct CDR3 sequences, about 64% occurring once; the ten biggest clones make up around 45%. The sequenced sample consisted of sorted CD4+, CD8+, or CD8+CD57+ T cells (not recorded which) from PBMCs. The source is a human donor with severe aplastic anemia or a healthy control (not recorded which).

The gene calls are TRBV12-3 or TRBV12-4 and TRBJ1-3; D remains ambiguous. V was pared by 5 bases and J by 0 bases, with 11 bases between. CDR3 length equals 15 residues. The CDR3 reads CASSPRHISGNTIYF. The CDR3 bases are TGTGCCAGCAGTCCAAGACACATCTCTGGAAACACCATATATTTT.

The chain is built from TRBV6-4 and TRBJ1-2; 8 bases align to TRBD1. CDR1 MRHNA and CDR2 SNTAGT come from the germline V gene. The V gene end was trimmed by 3 bases and the J gene end by 7 bases; junction bases not matched to a gene: 7. There are 14 residues in the CDR3. The CDR3 DNA is TGTGCCAGCAGTGAATTCAGGGGGCGAGGTGGCTACACCTTC. Encoded protein: CASSEFRGRGGYTF.

The V gene is TRBV2, the J gene TRBJ1-5, with unresolved D. Germline V gene lookup returns CDR1 SNHLY and CDR2 FYNNEI. The V and J ends lost 2 bases and 10 bases respectively, with 12 bases between them. The CDR3 runs to 13 residues. CDR3 region: CASSESRFQPQHF. DNA of the CDR3: TGTGCCAGCAGTGAATCCAGGTTTCAACCCCAGCATTTT.

This chain links TRBV12-3 or TRBV12-4 with TRBJ2-3; no reliable D call. CDR3 length: 12 residues. The V end was cut by 5 bases, the J end by 3 bases, with 6 bases between. The CDR3 coding sequence is TGTGCCAGCAGTCCCAGGACAGATACGCAGTATTTT. The encoded protein is CASSPRTDTQYF.

This sequence joins TRBV5-6 and TRBJ2-2; D is possibly TRBD2 (6 bases). CDR1 and CDR2 (germline): SGHDT, YYEEEE. Trimming removed 0 bases from V and 4 bases from J, with 10 bases in between. The CDR3 spans 15 residues. The CDR3 sequence: CASSLGRGFTGELFF. As DNA, the CDR3 is TGTGCCAGCAGCTTGGGGAGGGGATTCACCGGGGAGCTGTTTTTT.

In its sample, this clonotype was seen a few times. A read error may explain this, as a much larger clone is one base away. The rearrangement uses TRBV7-2 and TRBJ2-1; 7 positions agree with TRBD2. This CDR3 is 15 amino acids long. Germline V lookup: CDR1 SGHTA, CDR2 FQGNSA. CDR3 in DNA: TGTGCCAGCAGCCCGACTAGTGGGGACTACAATGAGCAGGTCTTC. Translated, it gives CASSPTSGDYNEQVF. Supplemented by reference TRBV7-2 and TRBJ2-1, the full variable domain reads GAGVSQSPSNKVTEKGKDVELRCDPISGHTALYWYRQSLGQGLEFLIYFQGNSAPDKSGLPSDRFSAERTGGSVSTLTIQRTQQEDSAVYLCASSPTSGDYNEQVFGPGTRLTVL.

About this clonotype: One end of the junction fails to match germline, which may point to a read error. This chain connects TRBV15 to TRBJ2-5; D tentatively fits TRBD1 or TRBD2 (5 bases each). Germline CDR1 reads LNHNV; CDR2 reads YYDKDF (reference sequence). The CDR3 length is 16 residues. The CDR3 spells CASSPRLQGRQETQYF. CDR3 in DNA: TGTGCCAGCAGCCCGAGGCTTCAGGGACGACAAGAGACCCAGTACTTC. The full variable domain, with the rest looked up from reference TRBV15 and TRBJ2-5, is DAMVIQNPRYQVTQFGKPVTLSCSQTLNHNVMYWYQQKSSQAPKLLFHYYDKDFNNEADTPDNFQSRRPNTSFCFLDIRSPGLGDTAMYLCASSPRLQGRQETQYFGPGTRLLVL.

The genes are TRBV24-1 and TRBJ2-5; 10 bases align to TRBD1. CDR1 is KGHDR, CDR2 SFDVKD, per germline. After removal of 0 bases from V and 4 bases from J, the junction contained 7 bases not matched to a gene. The CDR3 covers 17 residues. The CDR3 region has the DNA TGTGCCACCAGTGATTTGGACAGGGGGCAACGGTCAGAGACCCAGTACTTC. It translates to CATSDLDRGQRSETQYF.

This chain connects TRBV20-1 to TRBJ2-5; D is unclear. Between the trimmed V and J ends, which lost 3 bases and 4 bases, there was a span of 9 bases. Per the germline V gene, CDR1 is DFQATT and CDR2 is SNEGSKA (reference sequence). The CDR3 sequence is 12 residues long. The CDR3 reads CSARRSLETQYF. The CDR3 DNA is TGCAGTGCTAGGAGGAGCTTAGAGACCCAGTACTTC.

For this clonotype: Just one base apart from a much larger clone, this may be a read error. This chain connects TRBV10-3 to TRBJ1-4; maybe TRBD1 (5 bases). The germline V gene has CDR1 ENHRY and CDR2 SYGVKD. The CDR3 has 15 residues. The CDR3 protein is CASSYSGGANEKLFF. CDR3 DNA sequence: TGTGCCAGCAGTTACTCGGGGGGAGCGAATGAAAAACTGTTTTTT.

V gene TRBV4-2 combines with J gene TRBJ1-2; D might be TRBD1 (6 bases). Trimming took off 4 bases at V and 0 bases at J, with 18 bases between the two ends. This CDR3 contains 17 residues. Per the germline V gene, CDR1 is LGHNA and CDR2 is YNFKEQ. CDR3 sequence (DNA): TGTGCCAGCAGCCCTGACAGGTTCGTCGTAGCTAACTATGGCTACACCTTC. It yields the protein CASSPDRFVVANYGYTF.

The rearrangement uses TRBV19 and TRBJ2-7; 9 positions agree with TRBD1. The CDR3 has 15 residues. Germline V gives CDR1 LNHDA, CDR2 SQIVND (reference sequence). J lost 3 bases, V lost 4 bases, and 7 bases had no gene match. CDR3 amino acids: CASSTLQGALYEQYF. The CDR3 coding sequence is TGTGCCAGTAGTACCCTACAGGGGGCCCTCTACGAGCAGTACTTC.

This clonotype was counted ten times or more. This chain uses TRBV6-1 with TRBJ2-7; 7 bases map to TRBD1. Trimming removed 10 bases from V and 3 bases from J; junction bases left unmatched: 9. This CDR3 has 13 amino acids. Germline CDR1 MNHNS, CDR2 SASEGT. The CDR3 spells CATLGGQSYEQYF. The CDR3 DNA reads TGTGCCACCCTTGGGGGACAGAGCTACGAGCAGTACTTC.

The chain combines TRBV10-2 with TRBJ2-3, with unresolved D. The germline V and J ends were trimmed by 4 bases and 0 bases, with 11 bases remaining between them. The CDR3 length is 15 residues. Germline V gene data show CDR1 as WSHSY and CDR2 as SAAADI. CDR3: CASSAGTFSTDTQYF. The DNA of the CDR3 is TGCGCCAGCAGTGCGGGTACCTTTAGCACAGATACGCAGTATTTT.

This clonotype was recorded many times. The chain recombines TRBV11-2 with TRBJ1-4; 10 bases fit TRBD1. The CDR3 sequence is 15 residues long. The V gene end was trimmed by 3 bases and the J gene end by 6 bases; junction bases not matched to a gene: 4. Germline assignment: CDR1 SGHAT and CDR2 FQNNGV. The CDR3 sequence is CASSLGTGVYEKLFF. The CDR3 DNA sequence: TGTGCCAGCAGCTTGGGGACAGGGGTGTATGAAAAACTGTTTTTT.

This clonotype has just a few counts. The rearrangement uses TRBV10-3 and TRBJ1-2; weak D call: TRBD1 (5 bases). Germline CDR1 ENHRY, CDR2 SYGVKD. With 4 bases removed from V and 4 bases from J, the gap between germline ends came to 10 bases. The CDR3 is 13 residues long. The CDR3 DNA is TGTGCCATCAGTGTCGACAGCTCCTATGGCTACACCTTC. Protein sequence: CAISVDSSYGYTF.

The J gene is TRBJ2-7, the V gene TRBV19, with 13 bases that match TRBD2. Trimming removed 4 bases from V and 7 bases from J; junction bases left unmatched: 7. Germline CDR1 is LNHDA and CDR2 is SQIVND (reference sequence). The CDR3 extends over 15 amino acids. CDR3 sequence: CASSRTSGGINEQYF. The CDR3 DNA follows: TGTGCCAGTAGTAGGACTAGCGGGGGAATCAATGAGCAGTACTTC.

This clonotype was detected a few times. Relative to the germline gene, one junction end is altered; a read error may explain this. The V and J genes are TRBV5-6 and TRBJ2-7, with 7 bases lining up with TRBD2. Germline V gene sequence: CDR1 SGHDT, CDR2 YYEEEE. The CDR3 consists of 11 residues. The CDR3 DNA follows: TGTGCCAGCAGCTTGGGGGGAGGGATGAACTTC. Protein sequence: CASSLGGGMNF.

The V and J genes are TRBV9 and TRBJ1-1; D is unclear. CDR1 is SGDLS and CDR2 is YYNGEE in the germline V gene. With 2 bases removed from V and 1 base from J, the gap between germline ends came to 9 bases. The length of the CDR3 is 14 residues. DNA of the CDR3: TGTGCCAGCAGCGTTGAAGCGAGGAACACTGAAGCTTTCTTT. This sequence encodes CASSVEARNTEAFF.

The rearrangement links TRBV29-1 to TRBJ1-2, with D unresolved. CDR1 is SQVTM, CDR2 ANQGSEA, per germline. Trimming took off 1 base at V and 0 bases at J, with 9 bases between the two ends. The CDR3 runs to 14 residues. The CDR3 here is CSVEGRWTNYGYTF. The DNA of the CDR3 is TGCAGCGTTGAAGGCCGGTGGACTAACTATGGCTACACCTTC.

The chain carries TRBV10-1 and TRBJ2-5; no reliable D call. V was trimmed by 0 bases and J by 5 bases, leaving 1 base between them. This CDR3 has 11 amino acids. CDR1 is WNHNN and CDR2 is SYGVQD in the germline V gene (reference sequence). The DNA of the CDR3 is TGCGCCAGCAGTGAGTCGGAGACCCAGTACTTC. It encodes CASSESETQYF.

The chain is built from TRBV7-7 and TRBJ2-3, with TRBD2 matching 9 bases. Germline V gives CDR1 SSHAT, CDR2 FNYEAQ (reference sequence). The CDR3 sequence is 14 residues long. The CDR3 DNA follows: TGTGCTAGCCATCCTAGCGGGGGCACAGATACGCAGTATTTT. Its protein product is CASHPSGGTDTQYF.

V and J are TRBV7-2 and TRBJ1-3; 9 nucleotides align to TRBD1. Germline assignment: CDR1 SGHTA and CDR2 FQGNSA. V shed 5 bases and J 0 bases; nucleotides not matched to a gene: 5. The CDR3 has 16 residues. DNA for the CDR3: TGTGCCAGCAGCCAAGTGACAGGGGGCTCTGGAAACACCATATATTTT. Encoded protein: CASSQVTGGSGNTIYF.

This clonotype is large by share. This chain connects TRBV9 to TRBJ2-7; D is tentatively TRBD1 or TRBD2 (5 bases each). Trimming left V 4 bases short and J 2 bases short, with 13 bases between. Germline V gene lookup returns CDR1 SGDLS and CDR2 YYNGEE. The CDR3 has 14 amino acids. Here the CDR3 reads CASSPSGAPYEQYF. In DNA form, the CDR3 reads TGTGCCAGCAGCCCATCCGGGGCACCCTACGAGCAGTACTTC.

V and J are TRBV15 and TRBJ1-6; D unresolved. This CDR3 region has 15 residues. CDR1 is LNHNV, CDR2 YYDKDF, per germline (reference sequence). V was pared by 3 bases and J by 10 bases, with 16 bases between. In DNA, the CDR3 is TGTGCCACCAGCAGCCGTCCCGGTGGGGAGTCACCCCTCCACTTT. Protein sequence: CATSSRPGGESPLHF.

This clonotype was counted a single time. Since the CDR3 does not end with the conserved phenylalanine or tryptophan, this likely comes from a read error. It is unclear where the CDR3 begins or ends on the DNA, so no DNA is shown, and the CDR3 is as TCRdb lists it. The chain has TRBV29-1 and TRBJ2-5; the D call in the table, TRBD1, was not verified against the DNA. Ends included, the CDR3 has 14 residues. The germline V gene has CDR1 SQVTM and CDR2 ANQGSEA. This chain's CDR3 is CSLRDRVPSRELPP.

The chain recombines TRBV7-2 with TRBJ2-5; D remains ambiguous. V dropped 4 bases and J dropped 4 bases, with 10 bases sitting between them. The V gene's germline CDR1 is SGHTA and CDR2 FQGNSA. This CDR3 has 13 residues. This CDR3 reads CASSYRFLETQYF. CDR3 coding DNA: TGTGCCAGCAGCTATCGATTTCTAGAGACCCAGTACTTC.

In the case of this clonotype: Relative to the germline gene, one junction end is altered; a read error may explain this. The rearrangement links TRBV7-6 to TRBJ2-7; 7 bases match TRBD1. Germline loops: CDR1 SGHVS, CDR2 FNYEAQ. This CDR3 is built from 13 residues. CDR3 sequence reads: CAGSLTGDYEQYF. CDR3 DNA sequence: TGTGCCGGCAGCTTAACAGGGGACTACGAGCAGTACTTC.

V and J are TRBV19 and TRBJ1-2, with D uncertain. The germline V gene has CDR1 LNHDA and CDR2 SQIVND (reference sequence). V was clipped by 1 base and J by 4 bases, with 16 bases between them. This CDR3 contains 16 residues. CDR3 residues: CASSIVPGTAIYGYTF. CDR3 DNA sequence: TGTGCCAGTAGTATAGTTCCGGGAACCGCGATCTATGGCTACACCTTC.

This chain connects TRBV7-9 to TRBJ2-1, with a possible D match to TRBD2 (6 bases). The CDR3 extends over 15 amino acids. Germline-derived CDR1 and CDR2 are SEHNR and FQNEAQ (reference sequence). Trimming removed 5 bases at V and 7 bases at J, with 18 bases between. CDR3 DNA sequence: TGTGCCAGCAGCGAAGGGGCGGGATGGCGGAATGAGCAGTTCTTC. Amino acid sequence: CASSEGAGWRNEQFF. The full variable domain, rest sourced from reference TRBV7-9 and TRBJ2-1, is DTGVSQNPRHKITKRGQNVTFRCDPISEHNRLYWYRQTLGQGPEFLTYFQNEAQLEKSRLLSDRFSAERPKGSFSTLEIQRTEQGDSAMYLCASSEGAGWRNEQFFGPGTRLTVL.